Following are 9 T cell receptor beta chains from one sample sequenced in a study of shared clonotypes between healthy human individuals. Profiling relied on immunoSEQ multiplex PCR, and the TCRdb table lists in-frame clones only, not all of them. There are about 2.1 million clones in the sample; about 92% occur only once, and around 1.7% lies in the top ten. As defined, naive CD8 cells were CD45RO-negative and positively selected for CCR7, with terminally differentiated effector memory CD45RA+ cells excluded. Sequencing was done on a sample of naive CD8+ T cells from PBMCs. These receptors all stem from a man aged 18 to 29 in good health. Some clones in this sample may be carry-over from other donors' samples.

V gene TRBV5-6 combines with J gene TRBJ2-7; 14 bases line up with TRBD2. V was clipped by 4 bases and J by 9 bases; unmatched bases: 9. CDR1 and CDR2 (germline): SGHDT, YYEEEE. The CDR3 is 15 residues long. This CDR3 reads CASSPGTSGRERQYF. The DNA for the CDR3 is TGTGCCAGCAGCCCTGGGACTAGCGGGAGAGAACGGCAGTACTTC.

This clone was detected only once. The chain has TRBV19 and TRBJ2-1, with D hard to call. There are 16 residues in the CDR3. The germline V gene encodes CDR1 LNHDA and CDR2 SQIVND (reference sequence). Trimming left V 3 bases short and J 2 bases short, with 14 bases between. The CDR3 bases are TGTGCCAGTAGTATCAAGCCGAGAGACGCCTACAATGAGCAGTTCTTC. It translates to CASSIKPRDAYNEQFF.

The rearrangement uses TRBV29-1 and TRBJ1-1, with no clear D. The CDR3 covers 12 residues. V was trimmed by 3 bases and J by 2 bases, leaving 7 bases between them. Looked up from germline, CDR1 is SQVTM and CDR2 is ANQGSEA. The CDR3 region has the DNA TGCAGCGTTGAGCGAGGCAACACTGAAGCTTTCTTT. As protein: CSVERGNTEAFF.

The V gene is TRBV27, the J gene TRBJ2-5; 13 nucleotides align to TRBD2. The CDR3 has 16 amino acids. J was trimmed by 7 bases and V by 5 bases; bases with no gene match: 10. In germline, CDR1 is MNHEY, CDR2 SMNVEV (reference sequence). Written as DNA, the CDR3 is TGTGCCAGCAGTCCCTACACTAGCGGGAGGGTCGGGACCCAGTACTTC. Translating it yields CASSPYTSGRVGTQYF.

As to this clone: Other nucleotide sequences from this sample produce the same CDR3. The chain links TRBV9 to TRBJ1-2; a possible D gene is TRBD1 (5 bases). The CDR3 is 15 amino acids. Germline V lookup: CDR1 SGDLS, CDR2 YYNGEE. V lost 2 bases to trimming and J lost 0 bases, with 11 bases between them. In DNA form, the CDR3 reads TGTGCCAGCAGCGTGGGGGACGGAGCTAACTATGGCTACACCTTC. Protein sequence: CASSVGDGANYGYTF.

The chain links TRBV7-2 to TRBJ2-5; maybe TRBD1 (5 bases). Germline V gene lookup returns CDR1 SGHTA and CDR2 FQGNSA. There are 14 residues in the CDR3. V lost 2 bases, J lost 4 bases, and 11 bases lay in between. The chain's CDR3 is CASSLSGRAETQYF. In nucleotides, the CDR3 is TGTGCCAGCAGCTTATCGGGCAGGGCAGAGACCCAGTACTTC.

A remark on this clone: Other DNA sequences in the same sample also yield this CDR3. V and J are TRBV11-2 and TRBJ2-1, with a tentative D call TRBD1 (5 bases). Germline values: CDR1 SGHAT, CDR2 FQNNGV. This CDR3 region has 14 residues. With 1 base removed from V and 6 bases from J, the gap between germline ends came to 10 bases. CDR3 in DNA: TGTGCCAGCAGCTTAGGGGGCTGGGGCAATGAGCAGTTCTTC. Translated, it gives CASSLGGWGNEQFF.

The rearrangement links TRBV7-9 to TRBJ2-7, with 9 bases fitting TRBD1. J gave up 1 base and V 5 bases, and 6 bases lay outside the gene matches. The CDR3 spans 15 residues. The germline V gene has CDR1 SEHNR and CDR2 FQNEAQ (reference sequence). CDR3 sequence reads: CASSLQTGGSYEQYF. DNA for the CDR3: TGTGCCAGCAGCCTCCAGACAGGGGGGTCCTACGAGCAGTACTTC.

Concerning this clone: The same CDR3 arises from other DNA sequences in this sample as well. The chain employs TRBV7-9 and TRBJ2-1; possibly TRBD2 for D (5 bases). The CDR3 sequence is 12 residues long. Trimming took off 5 bases at V and 10 bases at J, with 12 bases between the two ends. The germline gives CDR1 SEHNR, CDR2 FQNEAQ (reference sequence). The CDR3 DNA is TGTGCCAGCAGCGTAGGTGGAGGCGAGCAGTTCTTC. It is translated as CASSVGGGEQFF.